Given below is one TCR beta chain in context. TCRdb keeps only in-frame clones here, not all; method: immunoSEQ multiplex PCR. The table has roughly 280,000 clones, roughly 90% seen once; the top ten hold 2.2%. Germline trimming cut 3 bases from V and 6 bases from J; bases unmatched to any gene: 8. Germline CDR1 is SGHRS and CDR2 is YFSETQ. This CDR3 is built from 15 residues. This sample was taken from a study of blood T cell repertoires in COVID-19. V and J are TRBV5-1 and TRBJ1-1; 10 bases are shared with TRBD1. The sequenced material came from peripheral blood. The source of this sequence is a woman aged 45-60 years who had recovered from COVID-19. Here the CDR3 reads CASSSKRDRGPEAFF. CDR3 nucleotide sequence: TGCGCCAGCAGCTCAAAACGGGACAGGGGACCTGAAGCTTTCTTT.